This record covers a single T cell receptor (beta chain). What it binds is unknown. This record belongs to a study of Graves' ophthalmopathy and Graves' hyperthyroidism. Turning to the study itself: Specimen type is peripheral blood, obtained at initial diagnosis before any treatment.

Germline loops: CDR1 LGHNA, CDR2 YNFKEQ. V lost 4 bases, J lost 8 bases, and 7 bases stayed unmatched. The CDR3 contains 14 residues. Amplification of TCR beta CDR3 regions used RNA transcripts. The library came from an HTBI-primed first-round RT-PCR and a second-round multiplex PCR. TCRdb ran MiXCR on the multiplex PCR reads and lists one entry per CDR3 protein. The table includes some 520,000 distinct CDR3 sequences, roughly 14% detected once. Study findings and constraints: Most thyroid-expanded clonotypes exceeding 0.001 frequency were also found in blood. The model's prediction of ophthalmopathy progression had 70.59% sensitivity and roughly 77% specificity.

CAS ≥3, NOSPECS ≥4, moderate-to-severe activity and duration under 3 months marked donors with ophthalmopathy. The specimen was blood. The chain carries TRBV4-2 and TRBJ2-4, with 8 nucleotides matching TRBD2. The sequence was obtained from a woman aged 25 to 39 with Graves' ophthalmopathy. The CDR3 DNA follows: TGTGCCAGCAGCCCAGGGAGCGGGAGTTACATTCAGTACTTC. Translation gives CASSPGSGSYIQYF.